Following are 3 T cell receptor beta chains from one sample sequenced in a study of T cell repertoires in cytomegalovirus infection. Their specific antigens are unknown. TCRdb called the reads again in MiXCR, with one record for every CDR3 protein. The sample includes about 700,000 distinct CDR3 sequences, 30% to 35% of them seen just once. The sample consisted of cultured PBMCs, taken from culture after CMV antigen stimulation. These receptors were collected from a human donor in good health (CMV status not recorded). Some clones in this sample may be carry-over from other donors' samples.

The chain recombines TRBV5-1 with TRBJ2-7; TRBD1 aligns across 10 bases. With 3 bases clipped from V and 5 bases from J, the junction kept 5 bases outside the gene matches. CDR1 is SGHRS and CDR2 is YFSETQ in the germline V gene. The CDR3 has 14 amino acids. Written as DNA, the CDR3 is TGCGCCAGCAGCTCCGGGACAGGGGCCGACGAGCAGTACTTC. This encodes CASSSGTGADEQYF.

This CDR3 is CASSRASGQETQYF. Here the CDR3 DNA reads TGTGCCAGCAGCCGGGCTAGCGGCCAAGAGACCCAGTACTTC. V is TRBV7-2 and J is TRBJ2-5; 7 bases agree with TRBD2. J gave up 1 base and V 5 bases, and 4 bases lay outside the gene matches. Germline V gene data show CDR1 as SGHTA and CDR2 as FQGNSA. The CDR3 length is 14 residues.

J is TRBJ2-7 and V is TRBV7-9; D is uncertain. This CDR3 is built from 16 residues. V lost 5 bases to trimming and J lost 1 base, with 18 bases between them. Germline CDR1 and CDR2: SEHNR and FQNEAQ (reference sequence). Here the CDR3 reads CASSDYGTSFSYEQYF. The CDR3 DNA sequence: TGTGCCAGCAGCGATTATGGTACGAGTTTTTCCTACGAGCAGTACTTC.